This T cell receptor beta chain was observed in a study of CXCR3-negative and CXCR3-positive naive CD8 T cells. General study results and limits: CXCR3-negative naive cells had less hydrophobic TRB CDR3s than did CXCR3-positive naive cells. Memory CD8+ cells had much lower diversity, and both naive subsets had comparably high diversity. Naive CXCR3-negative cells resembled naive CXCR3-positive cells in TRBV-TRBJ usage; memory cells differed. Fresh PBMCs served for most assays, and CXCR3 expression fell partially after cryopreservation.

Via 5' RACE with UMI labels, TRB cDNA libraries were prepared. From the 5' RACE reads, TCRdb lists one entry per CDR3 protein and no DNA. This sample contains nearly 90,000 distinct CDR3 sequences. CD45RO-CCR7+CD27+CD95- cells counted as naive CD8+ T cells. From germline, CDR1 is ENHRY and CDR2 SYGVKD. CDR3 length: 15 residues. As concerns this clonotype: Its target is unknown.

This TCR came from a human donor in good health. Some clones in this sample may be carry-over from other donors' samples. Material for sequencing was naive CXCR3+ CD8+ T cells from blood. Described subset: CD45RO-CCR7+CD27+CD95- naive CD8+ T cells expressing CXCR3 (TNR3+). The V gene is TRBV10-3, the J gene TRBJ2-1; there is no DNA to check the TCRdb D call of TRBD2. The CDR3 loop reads CAISEVAGGDNEQFF.